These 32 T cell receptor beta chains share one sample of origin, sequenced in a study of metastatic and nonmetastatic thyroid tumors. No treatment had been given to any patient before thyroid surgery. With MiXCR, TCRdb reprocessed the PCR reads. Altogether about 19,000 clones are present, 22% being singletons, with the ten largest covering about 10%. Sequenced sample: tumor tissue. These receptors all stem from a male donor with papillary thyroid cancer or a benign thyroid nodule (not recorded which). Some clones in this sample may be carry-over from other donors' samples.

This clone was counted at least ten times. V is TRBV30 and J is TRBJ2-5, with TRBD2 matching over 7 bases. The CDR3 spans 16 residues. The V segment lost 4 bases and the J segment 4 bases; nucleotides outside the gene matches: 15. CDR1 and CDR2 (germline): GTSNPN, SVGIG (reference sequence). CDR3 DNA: TGTGCCTGGATCGAACTTTGGGGAGGGTTAGGAGAGACCCAGTACTTC. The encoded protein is CAWIELWGGLGETQYF.

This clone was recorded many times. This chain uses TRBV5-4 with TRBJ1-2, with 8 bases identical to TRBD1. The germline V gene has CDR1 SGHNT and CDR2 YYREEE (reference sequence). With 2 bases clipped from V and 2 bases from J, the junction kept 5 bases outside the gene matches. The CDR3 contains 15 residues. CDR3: CASSFGTGGNYGYTF. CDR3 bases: TGTGCCAGCAGCTTTGGTACAGGGGGGAACTATGGCTACACCTTC.

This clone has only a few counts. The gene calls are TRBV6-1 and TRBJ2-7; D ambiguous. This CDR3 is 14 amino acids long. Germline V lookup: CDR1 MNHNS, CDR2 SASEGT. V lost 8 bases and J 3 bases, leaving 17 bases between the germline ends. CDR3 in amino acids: CASGKSTEGYEQYF. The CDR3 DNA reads TGTGCCAGCGGAAAGAGCACGGAAGGCTACGAGCAGTACTTC.

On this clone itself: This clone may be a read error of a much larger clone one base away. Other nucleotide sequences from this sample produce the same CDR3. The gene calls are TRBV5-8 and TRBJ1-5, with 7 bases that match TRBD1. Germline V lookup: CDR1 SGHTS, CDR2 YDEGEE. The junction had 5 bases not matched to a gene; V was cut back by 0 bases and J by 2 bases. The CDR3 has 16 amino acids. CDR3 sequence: CASSLGDRVGNQPQHF. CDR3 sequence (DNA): TGTGCCAGCAGCTTGGGCGACAGGGTGGGCAATCAGCCCCAGCATTTT. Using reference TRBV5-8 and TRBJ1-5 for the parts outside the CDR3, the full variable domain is EAGVTQSPTHLIKTRGQQATLRCSPISGHTSVYWYQQALGLGLQFLLWYDEGEERNRGNFPPRFSGRQFPNYSSELNVNALELEDSALYLCASSLGDRVGNQPQHFGDGTRLSIL.

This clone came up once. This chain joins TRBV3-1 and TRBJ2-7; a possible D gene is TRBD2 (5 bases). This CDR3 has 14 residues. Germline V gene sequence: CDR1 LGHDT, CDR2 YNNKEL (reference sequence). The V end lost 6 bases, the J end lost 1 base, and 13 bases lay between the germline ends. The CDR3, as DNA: TGTGCCAGCAGGCCGGCCGGGGAGTCCTACGAGCAGTACTTC. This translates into CASRPAGESYEQYF.

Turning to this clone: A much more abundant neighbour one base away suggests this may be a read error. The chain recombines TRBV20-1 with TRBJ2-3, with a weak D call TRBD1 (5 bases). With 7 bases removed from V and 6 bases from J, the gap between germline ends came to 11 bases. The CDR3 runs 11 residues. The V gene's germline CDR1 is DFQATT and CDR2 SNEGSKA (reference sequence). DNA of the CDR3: TGCAGTGTCACAGGCAGGGATACGCAGTATTTT. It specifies CSVTGRDTQYF.

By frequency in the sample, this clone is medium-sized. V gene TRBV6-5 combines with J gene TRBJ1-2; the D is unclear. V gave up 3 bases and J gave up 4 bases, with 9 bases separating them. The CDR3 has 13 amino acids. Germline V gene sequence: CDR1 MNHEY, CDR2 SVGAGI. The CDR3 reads CASSYRVSYGYTF. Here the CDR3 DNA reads TGTGCCAGCAGTTATAGGGTTAGCTATGGCTACACCTTC.

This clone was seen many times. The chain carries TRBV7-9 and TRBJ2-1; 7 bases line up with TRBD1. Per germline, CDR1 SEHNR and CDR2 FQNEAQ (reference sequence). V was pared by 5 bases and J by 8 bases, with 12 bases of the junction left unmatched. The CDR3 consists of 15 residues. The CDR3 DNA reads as TGTGCCAGCAGCCAGGGACAGTTCGCTTGGGATGAGCAGTTCTTC. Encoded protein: CASSQGQFAWDEQFF.

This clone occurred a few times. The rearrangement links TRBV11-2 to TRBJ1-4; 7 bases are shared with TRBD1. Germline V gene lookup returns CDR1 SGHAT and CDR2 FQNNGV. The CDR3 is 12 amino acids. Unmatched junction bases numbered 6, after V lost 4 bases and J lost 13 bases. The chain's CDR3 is CASSSTGRRLFF. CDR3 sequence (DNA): TGTGCCAGCAGCTCGACAGGGAGAAGACTGTTTTTT.

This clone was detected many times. CDR3 DNA: TGTGCCAGCAGCTTGAGCGGGAATGCGGGAGATACGCAGTATTTT. Translated: CASSLSGNAGDTQYF. The chain couples TRBV7-6 to TRBJ2-3; 7 bases match TRBD2. The V segment lost 3 bases and the J segment 5 bases; nucleotides outside the gene matches: 8. The CDR3 is 15 amino acids. Germline CDR1 reads SGHVS; CDR2 reads FNYEAQ. The full variable domain, with the rest looked up from reference TRBV7-6 and TRBJ2-3, is GAGVSQSPRYKVTKRGQDVALRCDPISGHVSLYWYRQALGQGPEFLTYFNYEAQQDKSGLPNDRFSAERPEGSISTLTIQRTEQRDSAMYRCASSLSGNAGDTQYFGPGTRLTVL.

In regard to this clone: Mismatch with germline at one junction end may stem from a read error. CDR3 sequence reads: CASSQVSNWEPFF. The CDR3 coding sequence is TGTGCCAGCAGCCAAGTCAGTAACTGGGAGCCGTTTTTT. The gene calls are TRBV3-1 and TRBJ2-2; D possibly corresponds to TRBD2 (5 bases). The CDR3 contains 13 residues. Germline CDR1 is LGHDT and CDR2 is YNNKEL (reference sequence).

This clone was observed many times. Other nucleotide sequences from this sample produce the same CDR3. CDR3 loop: CASSLGSSGRDGSYEQYF. The CDR3 DNA reads as TGCGCCAGCAGCTTGGGGTCTAGCGGGAGGGATGGGTCCTACGAGCAGTACTTC. The J gene is TRBJ2-7, the V gene TRBV5-1; TRBD2 matches at 12 bases. The CDR3 length is 18 residues. Losses at the gene ends were 0 bases for V and 1 base for J; bases not matched to a gene: 8. The germline V gene encodes CDR1 SGHRS and CDR2 YFSETQ.

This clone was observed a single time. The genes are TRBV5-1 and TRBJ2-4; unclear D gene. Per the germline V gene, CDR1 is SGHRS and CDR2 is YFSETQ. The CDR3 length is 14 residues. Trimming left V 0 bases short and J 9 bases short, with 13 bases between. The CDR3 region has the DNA TGCGCCAGCAGCTTGGATACATCCAAGGGCATTCAGTACTTC. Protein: CASSLDTSKGIQYF.

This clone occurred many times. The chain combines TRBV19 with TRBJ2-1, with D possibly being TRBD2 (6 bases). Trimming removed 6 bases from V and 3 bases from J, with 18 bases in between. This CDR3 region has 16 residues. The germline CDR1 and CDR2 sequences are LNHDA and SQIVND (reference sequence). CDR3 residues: CASSTISGGNYNEQFF. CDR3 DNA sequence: TGTGCCAGTAGCACGATTAGCGGTGGGAACTACAATGAGCAGTTCTTC.

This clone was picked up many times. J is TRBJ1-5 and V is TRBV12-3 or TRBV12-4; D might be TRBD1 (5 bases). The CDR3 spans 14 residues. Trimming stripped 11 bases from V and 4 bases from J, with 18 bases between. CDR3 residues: CASSRGSENQPQHF. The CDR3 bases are TGTGCCTCATCTAGGGGCTCGGAAAATCAGCCCCAGCATTTT.

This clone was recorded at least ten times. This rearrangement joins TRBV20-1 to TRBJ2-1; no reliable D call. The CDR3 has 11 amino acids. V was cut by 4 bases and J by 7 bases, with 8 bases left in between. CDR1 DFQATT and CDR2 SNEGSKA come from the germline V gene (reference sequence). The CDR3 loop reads CSAILINEQFF. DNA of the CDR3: TGCAGTGCTATACTAATTAATGAGCAGTTCTTC.

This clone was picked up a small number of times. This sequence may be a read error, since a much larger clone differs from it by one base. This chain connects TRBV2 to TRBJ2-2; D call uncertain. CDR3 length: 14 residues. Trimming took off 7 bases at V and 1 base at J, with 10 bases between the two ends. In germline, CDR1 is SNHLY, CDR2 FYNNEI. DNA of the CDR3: TGTGCCAGCATTAATAGACGGAACACCGGGGAGCTGTTTTTT. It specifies CASINRRNTGELFF.

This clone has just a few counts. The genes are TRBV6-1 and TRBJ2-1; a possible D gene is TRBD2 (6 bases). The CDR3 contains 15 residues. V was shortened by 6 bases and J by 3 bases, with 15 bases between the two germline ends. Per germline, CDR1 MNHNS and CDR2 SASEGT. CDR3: CASSPTWGDYNEQFF. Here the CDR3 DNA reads TGTGCCAGCAGCCCGACGTGGGGGGACTACAATGAGCAGTTCTTC.

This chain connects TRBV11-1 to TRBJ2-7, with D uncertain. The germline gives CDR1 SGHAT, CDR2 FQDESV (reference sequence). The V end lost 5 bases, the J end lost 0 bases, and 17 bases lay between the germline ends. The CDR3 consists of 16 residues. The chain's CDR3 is CASSPPEAGLSYEQYF. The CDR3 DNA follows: TGTGCCAGCAGCCCCCCCGAGGCAGGCCTCTCCTACGAGCAGTACTTC.

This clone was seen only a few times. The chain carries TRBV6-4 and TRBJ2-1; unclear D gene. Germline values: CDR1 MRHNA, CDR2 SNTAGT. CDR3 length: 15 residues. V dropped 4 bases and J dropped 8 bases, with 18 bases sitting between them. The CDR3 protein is CASSANPRGSHEQFF. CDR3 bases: TGTGCCAGCAGTGCCAATCCCCGAGGTTCGCATGAGCAGTTCTTC.

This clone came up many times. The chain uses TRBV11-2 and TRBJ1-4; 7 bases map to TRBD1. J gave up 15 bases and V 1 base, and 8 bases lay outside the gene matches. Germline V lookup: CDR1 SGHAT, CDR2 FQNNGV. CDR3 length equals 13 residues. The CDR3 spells CASSLGGQLKVFF. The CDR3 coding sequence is TGTGCCAGCAGCTTAGGGGGACAGTTGAAGGTGTTTTTT.

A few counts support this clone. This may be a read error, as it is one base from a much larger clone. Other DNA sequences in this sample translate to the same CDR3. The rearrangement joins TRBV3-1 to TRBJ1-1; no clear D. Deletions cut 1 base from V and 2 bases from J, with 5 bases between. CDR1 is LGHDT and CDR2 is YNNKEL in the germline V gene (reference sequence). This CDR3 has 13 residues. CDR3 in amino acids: CASSQVRNTEAFF. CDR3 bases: TGTGCCAGCAGCCAAGTACGTAACACTGAAGCTTTCTTT.

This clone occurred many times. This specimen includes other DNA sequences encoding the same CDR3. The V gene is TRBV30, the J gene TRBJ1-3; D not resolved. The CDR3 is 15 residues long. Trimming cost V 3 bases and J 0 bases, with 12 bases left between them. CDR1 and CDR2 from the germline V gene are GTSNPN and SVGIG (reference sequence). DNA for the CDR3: TGTGCCTGGAGAAAAGGCCTCTTCTCTGGAAACACCATATATTTT. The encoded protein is CAWRKGLFSGNTIYF.

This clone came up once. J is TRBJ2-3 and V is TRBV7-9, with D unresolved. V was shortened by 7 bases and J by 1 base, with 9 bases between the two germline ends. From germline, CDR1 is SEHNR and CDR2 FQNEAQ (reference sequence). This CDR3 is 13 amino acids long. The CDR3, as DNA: TGTGCCAGCACTAGTCAGGGCACAGATACGCAGTATTTT. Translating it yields CASTSQGTDTQYF.

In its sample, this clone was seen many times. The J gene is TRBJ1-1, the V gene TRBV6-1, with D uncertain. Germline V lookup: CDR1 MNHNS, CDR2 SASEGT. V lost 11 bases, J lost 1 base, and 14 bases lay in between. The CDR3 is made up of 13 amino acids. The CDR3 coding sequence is TGTGCCGGACCATGCCGGAAGAACACTGAAGCTTTCTTT. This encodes CAGPCRKNTEAFF.

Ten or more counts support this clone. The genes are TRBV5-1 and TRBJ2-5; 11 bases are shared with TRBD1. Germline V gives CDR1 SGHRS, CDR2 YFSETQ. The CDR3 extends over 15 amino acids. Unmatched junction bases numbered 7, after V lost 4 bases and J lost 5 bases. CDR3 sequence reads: CASSTGTGGSETQYF. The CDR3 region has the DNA TGCGCCAGCAGCACCGGGACAGGGGGATCGGAGACCCAGTACTTC.

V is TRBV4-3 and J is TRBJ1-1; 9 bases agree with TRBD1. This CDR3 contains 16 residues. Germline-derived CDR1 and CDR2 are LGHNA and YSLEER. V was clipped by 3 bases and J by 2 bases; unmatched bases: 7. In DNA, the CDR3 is TGCGCCAGCAGCCACCTTCGGACAGGGGTTAACACTGAAGCTTTCTTT. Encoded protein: CASSHLRTGVNTEAFF.

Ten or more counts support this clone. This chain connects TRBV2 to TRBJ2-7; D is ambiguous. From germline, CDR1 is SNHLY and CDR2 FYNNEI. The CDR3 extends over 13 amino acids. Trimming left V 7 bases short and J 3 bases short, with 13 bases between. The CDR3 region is CASTSVGDYEQYF. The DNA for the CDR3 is TGTGCCAGCACGTCAGTCGGTGACTACGAGCAGTACTTC.

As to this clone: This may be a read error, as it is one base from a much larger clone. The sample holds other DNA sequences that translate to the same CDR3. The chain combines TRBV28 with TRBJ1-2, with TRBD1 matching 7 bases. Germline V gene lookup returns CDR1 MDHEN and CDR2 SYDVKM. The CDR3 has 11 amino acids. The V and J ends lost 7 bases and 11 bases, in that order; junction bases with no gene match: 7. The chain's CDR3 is CASTQGEGYTF. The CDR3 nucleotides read TGTGCCAGCACCCAGGGGGAGGGTTACACCTTC.

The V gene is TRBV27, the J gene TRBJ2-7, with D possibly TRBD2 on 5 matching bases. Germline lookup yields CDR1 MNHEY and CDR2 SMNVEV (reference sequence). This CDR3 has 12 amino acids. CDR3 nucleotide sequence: TGTGGTACCGGGGTATCAACCTACGAGCAGTACTTC. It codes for CGTGVSTYEQYF.

DNA of the CDR3: TGTGCCAGCAGTTTATCGGGGACAGCGATATATGGCTACACCTTC. Protein product: CASSLSGTAIYGYTF. The chain employs TRBV27 and TRBJ1-2; TRBD1 matches 7 bases. V dropped 0 bases and J dropped 5; count of bases not matched to a gene: 6. CDR1 is MNHEY and CDR2 is SMNVEV in the germline V gene (reference sequence). This CDR3 contains 15 residues.

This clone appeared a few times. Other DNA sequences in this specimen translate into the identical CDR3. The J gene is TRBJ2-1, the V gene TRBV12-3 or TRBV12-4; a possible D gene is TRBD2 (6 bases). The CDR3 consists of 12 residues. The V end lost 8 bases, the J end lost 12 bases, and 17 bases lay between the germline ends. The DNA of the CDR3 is TGTGCCAGCGGCTTGCGGGGTTATGGGCAGTTCTTC. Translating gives CASGLRGYGQFF.